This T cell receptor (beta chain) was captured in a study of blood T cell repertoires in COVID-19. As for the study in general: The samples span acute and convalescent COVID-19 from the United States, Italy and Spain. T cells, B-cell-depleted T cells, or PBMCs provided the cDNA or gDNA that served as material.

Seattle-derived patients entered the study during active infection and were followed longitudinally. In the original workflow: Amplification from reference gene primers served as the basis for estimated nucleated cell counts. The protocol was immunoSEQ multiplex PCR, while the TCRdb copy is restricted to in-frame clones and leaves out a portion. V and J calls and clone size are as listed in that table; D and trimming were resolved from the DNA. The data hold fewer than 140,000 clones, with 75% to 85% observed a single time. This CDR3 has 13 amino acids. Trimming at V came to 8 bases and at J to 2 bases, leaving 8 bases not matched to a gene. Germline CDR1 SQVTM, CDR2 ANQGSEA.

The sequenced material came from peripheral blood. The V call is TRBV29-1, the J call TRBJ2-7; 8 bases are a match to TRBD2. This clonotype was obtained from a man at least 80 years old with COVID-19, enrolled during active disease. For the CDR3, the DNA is TGCAGCTGCAATATAGCGGGAACCTACGAGCAGTACTTC. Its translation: CSCNIAGTYEQYF.